This T cell receptor beta chain is from a study of shared clonotypes between healthy human individuals (dated by TCRdb to 2019 to 2021). As for the study more broadly: A couple of women and a few men aged 18 to 49 years were included in the cohort. To estimate repertoire size and how much clonotype sharing occurs between individuals, the study deeply sequenced the blood TCR repertoires of about five healthy adults. Between about 0.8 and 9 billion PBMCs per donor were obtained by leukapheresis. For each donor, three plates each were used for CD4 naive and CD4 memory, two plates were used for CD8 naive, and one plate was used for CD8 memory. Libraries were prepared and TCR repertoires were sequenced by different laboratories using diverse techniques, in order to increase sequencing depth and limit assay-specific biases.

The germline V gene (reference sequence) supplies CDR1 MNHEY and CDR2 SMNVEV. V and J are trimmed by 5 bases and 2 bases, and the gene matches miss 9 bases of the junction. Measured from the cysteine to the phenylalanine, the CDR3 is 17 residues long. Of all the DNA, just the CDR3 is kept, 51 bases in frame from base 1. Here is what the overall study found, with its caveats: Sharing across four donors was observed for 5% to 6.5% of naive CD4, 3% to 3.5% of naive CD8, 2.3% of memory CD4, and 0.4% of memory CD8 clonotypes. Clonotypes shared by all four sorted-subset donors showed higher generation probabilities than non-shared clonotypes. Only blood was sampled, and tissue TCR repertoires likely differ from those in blood. Based on pairwise subsampling, the degree of clonotype sharing among donors was expected to be affected by sequencing depth. Naive subsets generally had larger estimated clonotype richness than memory subsets. The small number of donors limited the genetic and exposure-history diversity represented. Incomplete sequencing was indicated by rarefaction of sorted-subset datasets, despite the large sequencing depth.

Note on this clone: No cognate antigen has been identified for it. No clone much larger than this one lies a single base away; base qualities are absent.

TCR CDR3 regions were amplified from genomic DNA by multiplex PCR using the deep immunoSEQ assay. For each cell subset, the extracted genomic DNA was distributed evenly across all wells of several immunoSEQ 96-well plates, and each plate served as one replicate. Each replicate PCR for sorted subsets received approximately 220 ng genomic DNA, equal to some 32,000 T cell genomes. Purified libraries were measured with a Qubit 3.0 fluorometer, size-checked on a Bioanalyzer 2100, and measured again with the KAPA Library Quantification kit. Each immunoSEQ 96-well plate was sequenced on its own single-read 150-cycle Illumina NextSeq 550 flow cell. In the authors' own workflow: Because the immunoSEQ output included only junctional sequences and no quality scores, the filtering could not be the same as the filtering used for full-length reads. Sequences were annotated with PyIR, a Python wrapper for IgBLAST v1.9, using IMGT germline references to assign V/J genes and CDR3. Reads were removed for weak V/J assignments (E-value above 1e-6), missing CDR3, stop codons, out-of-frame junctions, or ambiguous translated residues. A V3J clonotype was defined by an identical inferred V gene, J gene, and CDR3 amino acid sequence. Percentage overlap between repertoires was calculated by dividing the number of shared unique clonotypes by the size of the smaller repertoire. Repertoire richness was assessed with RTK rarefaction, the Chao1 estimator, and Recon v2.1 estimates of unobserved clonotypes. For all TCRbeta clonotypes obtained by the gDNA method from a few donors, generation probabilities were computed with OLGA. As stored in TCRdb, this immuneACCESS dataset retains in-frame rearrangements with V and J assigned. A fraction of the clones does not appear; measured against another copy, unresolved V genes explain less than half of the discrepancy, and the remainder lacks a known reason. Clone size and V and J calls were adopted from that table, with D and trimming inferred from the DNA. The sample table records roughly 2,000,000 clones; around 96% of these occur just once. The top ten clonotypes cover 1.2% of the sample.

For the CD8 naive samples, CD45RO-negative cells were positively selected for CCR7, yielding a CD45RA+CCR7+ population from which TemRA cells were excluded. The donors were healthy, HIV-negative adults with no recently reported acute infections or vaccinations. Every donor was a Caucasian adult living in Nashville, Tennessee, USA. Blood was collected by leukapheresis, and PBMCs were isolated by Ficoll-Histopaque density gradient centrifugation and then cryopreserved in liquid nitrogen vapor phase. Purity and quantity of every magnetically sorted T cell population were checked by analytical flow cytometry. Each sorted fraction had its genomic DNA isolated and then quantified by UV absorbance on a Nanodrop 2000c.

Input material: naive CD8+ T cells sorted from blood. Per the publication, the cell subset or site label means: CD45RA+CCR7+. This clonotype originated in a man between 18 and 35 years old in good health. The rearrangement joined TRBV27 to TRBJ2-1; the central 10 bases match TRBD1. CDR3 loop: CASSPIPGQGAYNEQFF. The DNA reads TGTGCCAGCAGTCCCATTCCCGGACAGGGGGCCTACAATGAGCAGTTCTTC.